These 26 T cell receptor beta chains share one sample of origin, sequenced in a study of beta chain features in type 1 diabetes. Every isolated RNA sample was fully reverse transcribed, so sequencing captured expressed TCRB transcripts. The table came from immunoSEQ multiplex PCR; TCRdb's copy has only in-frame clones and leaves some out. This table holds about 900,000 clones, 17% found once. The sequenced sample consisted of naive CD4+ T cells from blood. All receptors derive from a young woman in good health.

The sample holds a few counts of this clone. Other DNA sequences of this sample code for an identical CDR3. V and J are TRBV10-3 and TRBJ1-1; 7 bases agree with TRBD1. The CDR3 is 13 residues long. Germline loops: CDR1 ENHRY, CDR2 SYGVKD. V was pared by 6 bases and J by 4 bases, with 5 bases of the junction left unmatched. The CDR3 DNA is TGTGCCATCAGCCCCAGGGGGGGCACTGAAGCTTTCTTT. This codes for CAISPRGGTEAFF.

The chain couples TRBV19 to TRBJ1-2, with 10 bases matching TRBD1. V trimming: 6 bases; J trimming: 6 bases; junction bases outside the gene matches: 7. This CDR3 contains 14 residues. Germline V lookup: CDR1 LNHDA, CDR2 SQIVND (reference sequence). As DNA, the CDR3 is TGTGCCAGTAGCCTTGACAGGGGGCGGAATGGCTACACCTTC. Translating it yields CASSLDRGRNGYTF.

The chain couples TRBV5-1 to TRBJ2-2; TRBD1 matches at 7 bases. The CDR3 extends over 15 amino acids. V lost 0 bases, J lost 6 bases, and 5 bases stayed unmatched. The germline V gene encodes CDR1 SGHRS and CDR2 YFSETQ. The CDR3 DNA sequence: TGCGCCAGCAGCTTGGAGGCCAGGGGGTCCGGGGAGCTGTTTTTT. Protein product: CASSLEARGSGELFF.

This clone appeared a few times. This chain links TRBV14 with TRBJ1-1, with 7 nucleotides matching TRBD1. The CDR3 has 16 residues. The V gene's germline CDR1 is SGHDN and CDR2 FVKESK. The V gene end was trimmed by 4 bases and the J gene end by 6 bases; junction bases not matched to a gene: 14. CDR3 sequence reads: CASSPNTGAVFAEAFF. In DNA, the CDR3 is TGTGCCAGCAGCCCCAATACAGGGGCGGTGTTCGCTGAAGCTTTCTTT.

This clone has more than one count but fewer than ten. The same CDR3 arises from other DNA sequences in this sample as well. The chain links TRBV7-3 to TRBJ2-3; 7 nucleotides line up with TRBD2. The CDR3 is 15 amino acids. Germline CDR1 reads SGHTA; CDR2 reads FQGTGA. Trimming removed 1 base from V and 0 bases from J; junction bases left unmatched: 1. CDR3 coding DNA: TGTGCCAGCAGCTTAAGGGGAGGGAGCACAGATACGCAGTATTTT. Translation gives CASSLRGGSTDTQYF. Full variable domain (outside the CDR3, taken from reference TRBV7-3 and TRBJ2-3): GAGVSQTPSNKVTEKGKYVELRCDPISGHTALYWYRQSLGQGPEFLIYFQGTGAADDSGLPNDRFFAVRPEGSVSTLKIQRTERGDSAVYLCASSLRGGSTDTQYFGPGTRLTVL.

Of note for this clone: This may come from a read error, since a much larger clone is one base off. The gene calls are TRBV28 and TRBJ2-6; D gene ambiguous. Germline CDR1 and CDR2: MDHEN and SYDVKM. V was pared by 6 bases and J by 3 bases, with 6 bases between. This CDR3 contains 13 residues. CDR3 DNA sequence: TGTGCCAGCAGCCGCTATGGGGCCAACGTCCTGACTTTC. As protein: CASSRYGANVLTF.

The rearrangement uses TRBV6-5 and TRBJ2-5; D gene ambiguous. Trimming took off 6 bases at V and 5 bases at J, with 16 bases between the two ends. Germline V gene sequence: CDR1 MNHEY, CDR2 SVGAGI. CDR3 length: 14 residues. This CDR3 reads CASSSPPVPETQYF. The CDR3 bases are TGTGCCAGCAGCTCCCCCCCCGTGCCCGAGACCCAGTACTTC.

With respect to this clone: Different DNA sequences within this sample yield the same CDR3. Here the CDR3 reads CASSYSGEQFF. DNA of the CDR3: TGTGCCAGCAGTTACTCGGGTGAGCAGTTCTTC. The rearrangement uses TRBV6-6 and TRBJ2-1; D call uncertain. Germline CDR1 reads MNHNY; CDR2 reads SVGAGI (reference sequence). The CDR3 contains 11 residues. V lost 0 bases to trimming and J lost 9 bases, with 3 bases between them.

CDR3 sequence: CASSLGPRRPTDTQYF. CDR3 nucleotide sequence: TGCGCCAGCAGCTTGGGACCCCGACGGCCCACAGATACGCAGTATTTT. The chain joins TRBV5-1 to TRBJ2-3; no firm D call. Trimming shortened V by 0 bases and J by 2 bases, and 13 bases separated the two germline ends. The germline CDR1 and CDR2 sequences are SGHRS and YFSETQ. CDR3 size: 16 residues.

The rearrangement joins TRBV25-1 to TRBJ2-5; 9 nucleotides agree with TRBD1. Near its end, the DNA agrees better with TRBJ2-7, so the J call may be wrong. The CDR3 length is 14 residues. The germline gives CDR1 MGHDK, CDR2 SYGVNS. In DNA, the CDR3 is TGTGCCAGCAGTGGGCGACAGGGGGCCTACGAGCAGTACTTC. Translating it yields CASSGRQGAYEQYF.

This sequence joins TRBV6-1 and TRBJ2-2; 7 bases align to TRBD2. CDR3 length: 14 amino acids. Germline V gene sequence: CDR1 MNHNS, CDR2 SASEGT. V was clipped by 9 bases and J by 5 bases; unmatched bases: 9. CDR3 DNA: TGTGCCAGTAAAACCGGGACTACAACCGGGGAGCTGTTTTTT. This encodes CASKTGTTTGELFF.

This clone was recorded a few times. The chain combines TRBV7-9 with TRBJ2-3; D is perhaps TRBD1 (6 bases). The CDR3 has 13 amino acids. Trimming left V 4 bases short and J 6 bases short, with 11 bases between. The germline V gene encodes CDR1 SEHNR and CDR2 FQNEAQ (reference sequence). The CDR3 coding sequence is TGTGCCAGCAGCTCAACAGGGTTGGATACGCAGTATTTT. Protein sequence: CASSSTGLDTQYF.

The chain links TRBV4-2 to TRBJ2-7; 11 positions agree with TRBD2. Germline V gene sequence: CDR1 LGHNA, CDR2 YNFKEQ. The CDR3 runs 15 residues. V gave up 5 bases and J gave up 2 bases; unmatched junction bases: 5. The CDR3 loop is CASSTGTSGPYEQYF. CDR3 coding DNA: TGTGCCAGCAGCACCGGGACTAGCGGCCCCTACGAGCAGTACTTC.

The chain is built from TRBV15 and TRBJ2-3, with unresolved D. V was clipped by 4 bases and J by 8 bases, with 4 bases between them. Per germline, CDR1 LNHNV and CDR2 YYDKDF (reference sequence). CDR3 length: 10 residues. The CDR3: CATSNGTQYF. CDR3 nucleotides: TGTGCCACCAGCAACGGTACGCAGTATTTT. Looking up the rest from reference TRBV15 and TRBJ2-3 gives the full variable domain: DAMVIQNPRYQVTQFGKPVTLSCSQTLNHNVMYWYQQKSSQAPKLLFHYYDKDFNNEADTPDNFQSRRPNTSFCFLDIRSPGLGDTAMYLCATSNGTQYFGPGTRLTVL.

The rearrangement links TRBV6-1 to TRBJ1-2, with a tentative D call TRBD1 (5 bases). The CDR3 runs to 18 residues. Deletions cut 2 bases from V and 1 base from J, with 20 bases between. Looked up from germline, CDR1 is MNHNS and CDR2 is SASEGT. The DNA of the CDR3 is TGTGCCAGCAGTGAACCAACTACGAAGGGACGACATAACTATGGCTACACCTTC. Protein product: CASSEPTTKGRHNYGYTF.

The rearrangement uses TRBV5-5 and TRBJ2-7; D gene ambiguous. Germline lookup yields CDR1 SGHKS and CDR2 YYEKEE (reference sequence). V lost 0 bases, J lost 3 bases, and 10 bases lay in between. This CDR3 spans 14 amino acids. The CDR3 is CASSLGQANYEQYF. In nucleotides, the CDR3 is TGTGCCAGCAGCTTGGGGCAGGCTAACTACGAGCAGTACTTC.

This clone showed up just a few times. The gene calls are TRBV10-3 and TRBJ2-7; 7 nucleotides line up with TRBD1. Germline-derived CDR1 and CDR2 are ENHRY and SYGVKD. CDR3 length: 15 residues. V trimming: 6 bases; J trimming: 0 bases; junction bases outside the gene matches: 8. CDR3 loop: CAISGDRAHSYEQYF. The CDR3 coding sequence is TGTGCCATCAGCGGAGACAGGGCCCACTCCTACGAGCAGTACTTC.

In its sample, this clone was seen many times. The genes are TRBV21-1 and TRBJ2-5; the D call TRBD1 from the table was never checked on the DNA. TRBV21-1 corresponds to a pseudogene. The CDR3 contains 12 residues. CDR3 in amino acids: CASSKQGETQYF. The CDR3 DNA reads TGTGCCAGCAGCAAACAGGGTGAGACCCAGTACTTC.

Concerning this clone itself: The sample carries other DNA sequences with the same CDR3. The chain uses TRBV7-9 and TRBJ1-1; no definite D call. The CDR3 is made up of 13 amino acids. V lost 3 bases and J lost 1, with 6 bases in between. The germline V gene has CDR1 SEHNR and CDR2 FQNEAQ (reference sequence). CDR3: CASSFGRNTEAFF. The CDR3 DNA sequence: TGTGCCAGCAGCTTTGGAAGGAACACTGAAGCTTTCTTT. Looking up the rest from reference TRBV7-9 and TRBJ1-1 gives the full variable domain: DTGVSQNPRHKITKRGQNVTFRCDPISEHNRLYWYRQTLGQGPEFLTYFQNEAQLEKSRLLSDRFSAERPKGSFSTLEIQRTEQGDSAMYLCASSFGRNTEAFFGQGTRLTVV.

This clone was recorded at least ten times. This chain links TRBV4-3 with TRBJ2-2; D is undetermined. Germline CDR1 LGHNA, CDR2 YSLEER. Trimming stripped 5 bases from V and 3 bases from J, with 10 bases between. The CDR3 contains 14 residues. The CDR3 is CASSSVADTGELFF. CDR3 nucleotide sequence: TGCGCCAGCAGCAGCGTAGCAGACACCGGGGAGCTGTTTTTT.

This clone was seen a handful of times. The chain uses TRBV29-1 and TRBJ1-2, with D possibly TRBD1 on 6 matching bases. This CDR3 is 16 amino acids long. CDR1 SQVTM and CDR2 ANQGSEA come from the germline V gene. V lost 4 bases to trimming and J lost 2 bases, with 20 bases between them. DNA of the CDR3: TGCAGCGTTGCCAGGGGATCTATCGCGTCGAACTATGGCTACACCTTC. Its translation: CSVARGSIASNYGYTF.

The gene calls are TRBV7-8 and TRBJ1-5; TRBD1 aligns across 11 bases. V trimming: 5 bases; J trimming: 5 bases; junction bases outside the gene matches: 5. Germline CDR1 reads SGHVS; CDR2 reads FQNEAQ. The CDR3 extends over 15 amino acids. The CDR3: CASSARTGGDQPQHF. Here the CDR3 DNA reads TGTGCCAGCAGCGCCCGGACAGGGGGCGATCAGCCCCAGCATTTT.

This clone was observed a few times. The chain has TRBV2 and TRBJ2-5; 11 bases match TRBD1. V lost 6 bases and J lost 4; bases outside the gene matches: 10. Germline V CDR1 and CDR2: SNHLY, FYNNEI. The CDR3 consists of 16 residues. CDR3 sequence reads: CASSVRPGQGGETQYF. As DNA, the CDR3 is TGTGCCAGCAGCGTTCGACCGGGACAGGGGGGAGAGACCCAGTACTTC. Variable domain in full (rest from reference TRBV2 and TRBJ2-5): EPEVTQTPSHQVTQMGQEVILRCVPISNHLYFYWYRQILGQKVEFLVSFYNNEISEKSEIFDDQFSVERPDGSNFTLKIRSTKLEDSAMYFCASSVRPGQGGETQYFGPGTRLLVL.

This chain connects TRBV5-1 to TRBJ1-1, with a tentative D call TRBD1 (6 bases). The CDR3 has 14 amino acids. Germline V gene sequence: CDR1 SGHRS, CDR2 YFSETQ. Between the trimmed V and J ends, which lost 4 bases and 0 bases, there was a span of 10 bases. The DNA of the CDR3 is TGCGCCAGCAGCGGAGGACAGCTGAACACTGAAGCTTTCTTT. This sequence encodes CASSGGQLNTEAFF.

This sequence joins TRBV29-1 and TRBJ2-1, with 7 bases that match TRBD2. The CDR3 is 17 residues long. Germline V gene lookup returns CDR1 SQVTM and CDR2 ANQGSEA. Losses at the gene ends were 4 bases for V and 0 bases for J; bases not matched to a gene: 12. The CDR3 nucleotides are TGCAGCGTTGCCAGGGACTACTCATCCAGCTCCTACAATGAGCAGTTCTTC. This translates into CSVARDYSSSSYNEQFF.

The V and J genes are TRBV7-2 and TRBJ2-6, with D unclear. The germline V gene encodes CDR1 SGHTA and CDR2 FQGNSA. The CDR3 runs 15 residues. Trimming removed 5 bases at V and 2 bases at J, with 10 bases between. The CDR3 sequence: CASSHTWAGANVLTF. The CDR3, as DNA: TGTGCCAGCAGCCATACATGGGCTGGGGCCAACGTCCTGACTTTC.